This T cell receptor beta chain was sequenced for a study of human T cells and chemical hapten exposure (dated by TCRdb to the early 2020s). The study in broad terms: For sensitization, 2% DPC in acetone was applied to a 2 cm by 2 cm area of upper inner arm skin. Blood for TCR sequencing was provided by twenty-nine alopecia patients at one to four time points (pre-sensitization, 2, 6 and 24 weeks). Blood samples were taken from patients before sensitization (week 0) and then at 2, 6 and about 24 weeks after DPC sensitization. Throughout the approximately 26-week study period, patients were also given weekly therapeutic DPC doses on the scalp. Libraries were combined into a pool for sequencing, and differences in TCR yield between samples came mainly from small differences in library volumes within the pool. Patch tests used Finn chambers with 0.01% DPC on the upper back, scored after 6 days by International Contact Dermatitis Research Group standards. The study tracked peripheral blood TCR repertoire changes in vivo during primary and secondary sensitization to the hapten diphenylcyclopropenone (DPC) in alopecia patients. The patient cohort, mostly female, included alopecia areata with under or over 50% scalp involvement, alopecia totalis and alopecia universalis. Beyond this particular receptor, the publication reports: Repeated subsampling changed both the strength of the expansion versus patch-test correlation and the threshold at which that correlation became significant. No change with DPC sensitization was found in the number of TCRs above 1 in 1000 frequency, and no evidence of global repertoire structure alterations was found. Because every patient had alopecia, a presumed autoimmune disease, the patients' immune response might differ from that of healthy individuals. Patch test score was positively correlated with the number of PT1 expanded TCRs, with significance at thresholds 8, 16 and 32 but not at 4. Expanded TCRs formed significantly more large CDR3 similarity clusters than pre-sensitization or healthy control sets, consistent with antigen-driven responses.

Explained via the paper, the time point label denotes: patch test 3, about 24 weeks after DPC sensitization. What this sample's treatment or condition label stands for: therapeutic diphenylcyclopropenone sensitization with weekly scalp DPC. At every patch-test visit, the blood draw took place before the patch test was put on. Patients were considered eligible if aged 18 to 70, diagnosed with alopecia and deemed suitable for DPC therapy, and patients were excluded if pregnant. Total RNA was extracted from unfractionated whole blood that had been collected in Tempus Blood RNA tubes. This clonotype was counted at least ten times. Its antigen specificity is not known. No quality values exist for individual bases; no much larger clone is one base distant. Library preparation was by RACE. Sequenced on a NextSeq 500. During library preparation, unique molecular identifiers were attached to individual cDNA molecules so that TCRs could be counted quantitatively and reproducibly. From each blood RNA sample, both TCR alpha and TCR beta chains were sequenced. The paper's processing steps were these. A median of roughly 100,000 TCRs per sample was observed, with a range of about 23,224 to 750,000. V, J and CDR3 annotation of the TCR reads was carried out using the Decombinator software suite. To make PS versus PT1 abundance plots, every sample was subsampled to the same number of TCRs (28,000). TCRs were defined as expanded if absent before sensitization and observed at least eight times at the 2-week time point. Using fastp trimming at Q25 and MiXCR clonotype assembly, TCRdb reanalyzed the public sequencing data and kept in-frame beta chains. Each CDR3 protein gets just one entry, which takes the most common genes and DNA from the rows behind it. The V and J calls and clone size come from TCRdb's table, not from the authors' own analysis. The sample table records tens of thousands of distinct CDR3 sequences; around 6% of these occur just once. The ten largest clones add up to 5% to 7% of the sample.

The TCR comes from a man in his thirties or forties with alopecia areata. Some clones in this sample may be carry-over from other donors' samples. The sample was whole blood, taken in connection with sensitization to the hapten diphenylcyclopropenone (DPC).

The sequenced DNA is TGCAGCGTTCCTGGACAGGGATTAGGAGAGACCCAGTACTTC. Translated, it gives CSVPGQGLGETQYF. Rearrangement joined TRBV29-1 to TRBJ2-5, with 8 bases aligning to TRBD1. CDR1 and CDR2 (SQVTM, ANQGSEA) derive from the germline V gene. V is cut back by 5 bases and J by 4 bases, with 9 bases in the junction unmatched. From the cysteine through the phenylalanine, the CDR3 covers 14 amino acids. The read is trimmed to its CDR3 DNA, 42 bases read in frame from base 1.